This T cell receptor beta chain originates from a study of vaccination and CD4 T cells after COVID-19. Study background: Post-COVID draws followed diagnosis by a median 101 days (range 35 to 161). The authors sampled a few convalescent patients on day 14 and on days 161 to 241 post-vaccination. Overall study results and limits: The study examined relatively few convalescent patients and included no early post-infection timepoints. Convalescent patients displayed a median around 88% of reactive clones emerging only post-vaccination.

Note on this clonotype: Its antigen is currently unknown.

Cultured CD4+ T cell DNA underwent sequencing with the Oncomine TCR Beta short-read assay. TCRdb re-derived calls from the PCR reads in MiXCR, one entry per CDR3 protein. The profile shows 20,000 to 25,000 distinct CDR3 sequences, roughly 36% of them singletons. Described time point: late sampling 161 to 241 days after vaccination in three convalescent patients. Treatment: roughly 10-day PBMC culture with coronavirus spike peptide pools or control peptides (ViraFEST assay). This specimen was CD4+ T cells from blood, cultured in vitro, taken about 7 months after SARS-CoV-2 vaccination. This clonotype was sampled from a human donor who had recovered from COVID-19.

CDR3 sequence reads: CATGLGRSRTQYF. DNA of the CDR3: TGTGCCACCGGACTCGGGCGGTCCCGGACCCAGTACTTC. V is TRBV15 and J is TRBJ2-5, with D tentatively TRBD2 (5 bases). The CDR3 spans 13 residues. Deletions cut 8 bases from V and 7 bases from J, with 17 bases between. Germline CDR1 LNHNV, CDR2 YYDKDF (reference sequence).